This TCR beta chain comes out of a study of blood T cells in healthy people across ages. General study results and limits: Age showed a roughly linear inverse relationship with TCR beta diversity per million T cells.

Together with a sample-barcoded 5' primer, a J-beta primer mix was included in a second PCR lasting about 7 to 11 cycles. Each TCR beta cDNA got a 12-nucleotide random molecular identifier. MiXCR was run by TCRdb on the 5' RACE reads, yielding one entry per CDR3 protein. The repertoire holds roughly 680,000 distinct CDR3 sequences, 45% to 60% seen once, with roughly 14% in the top ten. This CDR3 has 14 amino acids. With 5 bases clipped from V and 2 bases from J, the junction kept 2 bases outside the gene matches. Germline CDR1 is SGHTA and CDR2 is FQGTGA. With respect to this clonotype: Its antigen is currently unknown. A much larger clone sits a single nucleotide away, making a read error possible.

The chain has TRBV7-3 and TRBJ2-5; 10 bases match TRBD2. Sequencing input: blood. This clonotype originated in a woman of 80 years or more in good health. Here the CDR3 DNA reads TGTGCCAGCAGCGTTAGCGGGAGGCAAGAGACCCAGTACTTC. This translates into CASSVSGRQETQYF.